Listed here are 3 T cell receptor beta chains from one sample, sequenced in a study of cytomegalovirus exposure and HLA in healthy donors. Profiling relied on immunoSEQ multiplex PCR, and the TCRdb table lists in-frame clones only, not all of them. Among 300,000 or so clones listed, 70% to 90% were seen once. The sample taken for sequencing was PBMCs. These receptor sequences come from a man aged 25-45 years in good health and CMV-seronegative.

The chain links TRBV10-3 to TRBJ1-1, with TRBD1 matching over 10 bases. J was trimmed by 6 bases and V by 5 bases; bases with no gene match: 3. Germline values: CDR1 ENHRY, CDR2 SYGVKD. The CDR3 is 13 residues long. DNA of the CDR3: TGTGCCATCAGTTCCGGGACAGGGGCTGAAGCTTTCTTT. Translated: CAISSGTGAEAFF.

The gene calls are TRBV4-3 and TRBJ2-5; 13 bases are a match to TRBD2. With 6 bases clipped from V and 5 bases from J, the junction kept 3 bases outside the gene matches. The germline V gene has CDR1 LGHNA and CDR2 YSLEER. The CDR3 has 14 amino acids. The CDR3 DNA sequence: TGCGCCAGCAGTACTAGCGGGGGGGCGGAGACCCAGTACTTC. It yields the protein CASSTSGGAETQYF.

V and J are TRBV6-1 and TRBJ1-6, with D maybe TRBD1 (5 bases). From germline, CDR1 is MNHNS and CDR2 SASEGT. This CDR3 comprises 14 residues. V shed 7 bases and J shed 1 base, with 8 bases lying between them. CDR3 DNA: TGTGCCAGCACCCAGGGTTCCTATAATTCACCCCTCCACTTT. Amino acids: CASTQGSYNSPLHF.